The text below deals with one T cell receptor beta chain. This record belongs to a study of blood T cell repertoires in COVID-19. Study-level background: Donors in the United States, Italy and Spain gave samples during acute or convalescent COVID-19.

Trimming pared 3 bases from V and 8 bases from J, leaving 12 bases between. CDR1 and CDR2 from the germline V gene are KGHDR and SFDVKD. CDR3 size: 13 residues. Only in-frame clones appear in the TCRdb table, and some are missing; sequencing was by immunoSEQ multiplex PCR. The sample has more than 100,000 clones, about nine tenths seen once. The specimen was peripheral blood. The J gene is TRBJ1-2, the V gene TRBV24-1; D is undetermined. The source is a man aged 35 to 55 with acute or convalescent COVID-19. The CDR3 DNA follows: TGTGCCACCAGTGATCCCGGGGAACGGGGCTACACCTTC. Translated: CATSDPGERGYTF.